The T cell receptor beta chain under discussion was sequenced for a study of T-cell reconstitution after alpha-beta-depleted transplantation in children (TCRdb year 2016). Regarding the research as a whole: Using TCR repertoire profiling, the study quantitatively followed how T-cell immune reconstitution unfolded in children after TCRalphabeta/CD19-depleted allogeneic hematopoietic cell transplantation.

Receptors were amplified or captured by PCR. The data were produced on an Illumina HiSeq 2500. TCR library preparation used molecular barcoding, with unique molecular identifiers applied to normalize quantification of the TCRbeta repertoire. The public sequencing data were trimmed at Q25 with fastp and processed into clonotypes with MiXCR by TCRdb, which kept only in-frame beta chains. Identical CDR3 proteins give one entry, which carries the most common genes and DNA. The sample data list more than 550,000 distinct CDR3 sequences, and about 10% of these were observed just once. The top ten hold approximately 4.1% of the sample. In regard to this clonotype: The antigen it recognizes is unknown. No much larger clone is present one base from it, and per-base qualities are unavailable.

Trimming removed 8 bases from V and 8 bases from J, leaving 12 bases between the germline ends. From a lookup of the germline V gene (reference sequence), CDR1 and CDR2 are DFQATT and SNEGSKA. Inclusive of the bounding cysteine and phenylalanine, the CDR3 is 10 residues long. CDR3 DNA only is kept here, 30 bases in frame from base 1. Specimen: PBMCs from the stem cell graft donor, collected from the stem cell graft. The source is a human donor who donated a stem cell graft to a child with acute myeloid leukemia. The chain is made from TRBV20-1 and TRBJ1-2, with no confident D gene call. Read as DNA, the sequence is TGCAGTAACGGTGAGGAAGGCTACACCTTC. Its amino acids are CSNGEEGYTF.